This T cell receptor beta chain was captured in a study of monozygotic twins with inflammatory bowel disease. This CDR3 region has 11 residues. CDR1 is SGHKS and CDR2 is YYEKEE in the germline V gene (reference sequence). Each CDR3 protein gets one entry in TCRdb, which reprocessed the 5' RACE reads and gives no DNA. This sample's clone table lists approximately 200,000 distinct CDR3 sequences. Specimen: blood. The V call is TRBV5-5, the J call TRBJ2-7; TCRdb names TRBD2, which stays unverified in the absence of DNA. This TCR came from a human donor with ulcerative colitis or Crohn's disease, or a healthy co-twin of an affected twin (not recorded which). CDR3 sequence reads: CASSPANEQYF.